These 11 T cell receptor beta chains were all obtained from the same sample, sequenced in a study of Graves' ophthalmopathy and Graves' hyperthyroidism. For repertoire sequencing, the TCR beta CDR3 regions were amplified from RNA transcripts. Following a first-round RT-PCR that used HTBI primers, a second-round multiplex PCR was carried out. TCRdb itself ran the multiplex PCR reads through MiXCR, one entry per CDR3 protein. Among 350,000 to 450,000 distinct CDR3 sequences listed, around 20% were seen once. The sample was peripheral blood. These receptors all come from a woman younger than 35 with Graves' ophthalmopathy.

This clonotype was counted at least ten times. CDR3 nucleotides: TGTGCCAGCAGTTCCCCAGGACAGCCACTCAACTCTGGAAACACCATATATTTT. This codes for CASSSPGQPLNSGNTIYF. The rearrangement links TRBV6-2 or TRBV6-3 to TRBJ1-3; D possibly corresponds to TRBD1 (6 bases). V lost 4 bases to trimming and J lost 0 bases, with 19 bases between them. The CDR3 totals 18 residues. Germline V gives CDR1 MNHEY, CDR2 SVGEGT.

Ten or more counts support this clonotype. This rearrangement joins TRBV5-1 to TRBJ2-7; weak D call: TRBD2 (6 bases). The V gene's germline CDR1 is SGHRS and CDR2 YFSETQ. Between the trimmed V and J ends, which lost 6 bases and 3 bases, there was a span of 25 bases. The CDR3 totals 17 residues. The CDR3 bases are TGCGCCAGCACATGGCGGAACTCGCGAGGGGACTTCTACGAGCAGTACTTC. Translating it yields CASTWRNSRGDFYEQYF. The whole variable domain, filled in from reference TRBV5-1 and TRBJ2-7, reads KAGVTQTPRYLIKTRGQQVTLSCSPISGHRSVSWYQQTPGQGLQFLFEYFSETQRNKGNFPGRFSGRQFSNSRSEMNVSTLELGDSALYLCASTWRNSRGDFYEQYFGPGTRLTVT.

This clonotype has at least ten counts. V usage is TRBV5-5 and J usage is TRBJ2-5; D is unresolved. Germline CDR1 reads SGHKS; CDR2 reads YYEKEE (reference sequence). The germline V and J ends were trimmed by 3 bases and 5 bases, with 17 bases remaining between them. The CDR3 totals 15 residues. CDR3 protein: CASSSSNRYGETQYF. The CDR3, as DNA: TGTGCCAGCAGCTCCAGCAATCGTTACGGGGAGACCCAGTACTTC.

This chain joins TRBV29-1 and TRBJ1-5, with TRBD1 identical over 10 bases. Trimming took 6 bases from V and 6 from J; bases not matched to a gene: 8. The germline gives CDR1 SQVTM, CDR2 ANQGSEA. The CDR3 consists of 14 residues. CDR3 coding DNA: TGCAGCGTAGCCGGGACAGGGGAAAGTCAGCCCCAGCATTTT. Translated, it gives CSVAGTGESQPQHF. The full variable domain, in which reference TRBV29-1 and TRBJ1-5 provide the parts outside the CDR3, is SAVISQKPSRDICQRGTSLTIQCQVDSQVTMMFWYRQQPGQSLTLIATANQGSEATYESGFVIDKFPISRPNLTFSTLTVSNMSPEDSSIYLCSVAGTGESQPQHFGDGTRLSIL.

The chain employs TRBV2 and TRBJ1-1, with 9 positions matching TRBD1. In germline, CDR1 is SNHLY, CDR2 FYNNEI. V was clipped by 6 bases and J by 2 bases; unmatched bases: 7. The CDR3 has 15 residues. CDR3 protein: CASRYRTGGNTEAFF. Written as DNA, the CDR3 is TGTGCCAGCAGATACCGAACAGGGGGCAACACTGAAGCTTTCTTT.

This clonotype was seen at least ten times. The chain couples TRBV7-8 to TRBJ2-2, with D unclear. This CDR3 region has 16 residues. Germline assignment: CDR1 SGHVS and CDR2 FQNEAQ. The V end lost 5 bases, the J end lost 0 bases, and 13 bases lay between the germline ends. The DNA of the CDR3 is TGTGCCAGCAGCCCCCGCTCTCGGTCGAACACCGGGGAGCTGTTTTTT. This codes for CASSPRSRSNTGELFF.

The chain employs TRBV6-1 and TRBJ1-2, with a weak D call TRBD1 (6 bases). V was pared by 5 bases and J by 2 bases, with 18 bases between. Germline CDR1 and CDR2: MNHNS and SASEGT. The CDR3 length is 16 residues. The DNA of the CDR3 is TGTGCCAGCAGTCCTTACAAGTACAGGGAAAACTATGGCTACACCTTC. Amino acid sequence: CASSPYKYRENYGYTF.

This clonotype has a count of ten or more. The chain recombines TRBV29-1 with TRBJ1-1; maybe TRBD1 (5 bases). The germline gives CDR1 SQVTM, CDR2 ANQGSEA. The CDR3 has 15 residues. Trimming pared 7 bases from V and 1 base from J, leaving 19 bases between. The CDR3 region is CSGSRPGRRNTEAFF. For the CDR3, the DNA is TGCAGCGGAAGCAGGCCGGGACGCAGGAACACTGAAGCTTTCTTT.

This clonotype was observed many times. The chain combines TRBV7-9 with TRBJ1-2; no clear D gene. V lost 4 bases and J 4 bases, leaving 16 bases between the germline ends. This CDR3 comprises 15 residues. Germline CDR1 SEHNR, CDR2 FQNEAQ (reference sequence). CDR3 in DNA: TGTGCCAGCAGCTCGGACGAGAACACAATCTATGGCTACACCTTC. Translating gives CASSSDENTIYGYTF.

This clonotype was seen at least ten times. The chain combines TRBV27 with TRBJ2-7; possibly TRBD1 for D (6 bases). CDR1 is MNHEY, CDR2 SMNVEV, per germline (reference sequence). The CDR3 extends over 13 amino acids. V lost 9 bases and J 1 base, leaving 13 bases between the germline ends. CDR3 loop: CASNTGFSYEQYF. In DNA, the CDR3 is TGTGCCAGTAATACAGGGTTTTCCTACGAGCAGTACTTC.

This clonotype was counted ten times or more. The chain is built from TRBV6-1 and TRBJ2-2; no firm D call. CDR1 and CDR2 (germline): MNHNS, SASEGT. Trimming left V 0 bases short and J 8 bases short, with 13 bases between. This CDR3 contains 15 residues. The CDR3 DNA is TGTGCCAGCAGTGAAGCGGGCAGGTCGCGGGGGGAGCTGTTTTTT. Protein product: CASSEAGRSRGELFF.